This T cell receptor (beta chain) was identified in a study of T cells expressing NK-cell markers. On the study more broadly: The authors sequenced eight donors, of whom seven were HCMV-seropositive and one was seronegative.

On this clonotype: What it binds is unknown.

Overall study findings and caveats: The dominant NKG2C+ clonotypes represented 1.0-7.0% of CD8+ T cells in six or seven donors.

Germline assignment: CDR1 SEHNR and CDR2 FQNEAQ (reference sequence). The CDR3 is 16 amino acids. In generating TCR beta cDNA, 5'RACE template switching with UMIs was used. For each CDR3 protein, TCRdb gives one entry from its re-call of the 5' RACE reads, without DNA. The sample data list under 500,000 distinct CDR3 sequences. The gene calls are TRBV7-9 and TRBJ1-1. Sequencing input: blood T cells: a sorted CD56 or NKG2C T cell subset, CD4+ or CD8+ T cells, or bulk PBMC T cells (not recorded which). The sequence derives from a woman aged 18-70 years in good health. The CDR3 is CASSPPAQGIGTEAFF.